The next 25 T cell receptor beta chains were all read from a single sample in a study of OX40 agonist ivuxolimab in advanced cancers. Measured with immunoSEQ multiplex PCR; TCRdb has only the in-frame clones, and not every one. The sample lists tens of thousands of clones, over 65% occurring once. The starting material was CD4+ or CD8+ T cells sorted from blood, obtained in a trial of the OX40 agonist ivuxolimab. The receptors come from an adult with an advanced solid tumor such as melanoma, head and neck, liver or kidney cancer.

The chain links TRBV11-2 to TRBJ1-1; 9 positions match TRBD1. CDR1 SGHAT and CDR2 FQNNGV come from the germline V gene. There are 16 residues in the CDR3. V shed 4 bases and J 0 bases; nucleotides not matched to a gene: 6. The CDR3 here is CASSWTGQGLNTEAFF. For the CDR3, the DNA is TGTGCCAGCAGCTGGACGGGACAGGGATTGAACACTGAAGCTTTCTTT.

The chain couples TRBV19 to TRBJ2-4; maybe TRBD2 (5 bases). Germline V lookup: CDR1 LNHDA, CDR2 SQIVND (reference sequence). Trimming shortened V by 3 bases and J by 0 bases, and 9 bases separated the two germline ends. The CDR3 consists of 15 residues. This CDR3 reads CASSIGGLAKNIQYF. The CDR3 DNA reads TGTGCCAGTAGTATTGGCGGGTTAGCCAAAAACATTCAGTACTTC. Drawing the rest from reference TRBV19 and TRBJ2-4, the complete variable domain is DGGITQSPKYLFRKEGQNVTLSCEQNLNHDAMYWYRQDPGQGLRLIYYSQIVNDFQKGDIAEGYSVSREKKESFPLTVTSAQKNPTAFYLCASSIGGLAKNIQYFGAGTRLSVL.

This chain joins TRBV10-3 and TRBJ2-7; D possibly uses TRBD1 or TRBD2 (5 bases each). Germline V gene sequence: CDR1 ENHRY, CDR2 SYGVKD. V gave up 3 bases and J gave up 0 bases, with 15 bases separating them. There are 16 residues in the CDR3. The chain's CDR3 is CAISDGPGTSSYEQYF. The CDR3 bases are TGTGCCATCAGTGATGGTCCGGGGACGAGCTCCTACGAGCAGTACTTC.

V and J are TRBV28 and TRBJ2-3; D unclear. The length of the CDR3 is 13 residues. Trimming took off 3 bases at V and 5 bases at J, with 9 bases between the two ends. Germline V lookup: CDR1 MDHEN, CDR2 SYDVKM. In DNA, the CDR3 is TGTGCCAGCAGTTTGTTACAGAGAGATACGCAGTATTTT. It codes for CASSLLQRDTQYF.

The chain is built from TRBV5-6 and TRBJ1-5; no clear D gene. Germline assignment: CDR1 SGHDT and CDR2 YYEEEE. The CDR3 has 12 amino acids. Trimming pared 2 bases from V and 6 bases from J, leaving 6 bases between. The CDR3 nucleotides read TGTGCCAGCAGCTTCCGGGGTCAGCCCCAGCATTTT. This translates into CASSFRGQPQHF.

The CDR3 loop reads CASRTQGLRTDTQYF. The CDR3 DNA reads TGTGCCAGCAGGACGCAGGGACTTCGCACAGATACGCAGTATTTT. The chain joins TRBV28 to TRBJ2-3, with D possibly TRBD2 on 6 matching bases. This CDR3 contains 15 residues. V shed 6 bases and J shed 1 base, with 14 bases lying between them. Germline V lookup: CDR1 MDHEN, CDR2 SYDVKM.

The chain has TRBV2 and TRBJ1-2; D possibly corresponds to TRBD1 (5 bases). The germline V gene has CDR1 SNHLY and CDR2 FYNNEI. Trimming shortened V by 4 bases and J by 3 bases, and 9 bases separated the two germline ends. The CDR3 has 13 amino acids. Written as DNA, the CDR3 is TGTGCCAGCAGTGTTGGGGCCTACTATGGCTACACCTTC. Its translation is CASSVGAYYGYTF.

This clone appeared a few times. The rearrangement joins TRBV30 to TRBJ1-1; D remains unclear. Germline V gene sequence: CDR1 GTSNPN, CDR2 SVGIG (reference sequence). V dropped 0 bases and J dropped 0 bases, with 14 bases sitting between them. This CDR3 is built from 16 residues. CDR3 loop: CAWSVGAGPLNTEAFF. The CDR3, as DNA: TGTGCCTGGAGTGTAGGAGCGGGTCCCTTGAACACTGAAGCTTTCTTT.

The CDR3 nucleotides are TGTGCCAGCAGTTTATCGAGGGACATTGCGAACACCGGGGAGCTGTTTTTT. Protein: CASSLSRDIANTGELFF. The rearrangement links TRBV28 to TRBJ2-2, with TRBD1 as a possible D gene (6 bases). Germline CDR1 is MDHEN and CDR2 is SYDVKM. The V gene lost 1 base and the J gene lost 0 bases, with 12 bases spanning the gap. The CDR3 runs to 17 residues.

This chain connects TRBV27 to TRBJ2-1, with TRBD2 matching 8 bases. The CDR3 is made up of 15 amino acids. CDR1 MNHEY and CDR2 SMNVEV come from the germline V gene (reference sequence). Trimming at V came to 6 bases and at J to 4 bases, leaving 8 bases not matched to a gene. The CDR3 nucleotides read TGTGCCAGCAGGGTTAGCGGGAACCCTTACAATGAGCAGTTCTTC. Its translation is CASRVSGNPYNEQFF.

J is TRBJ2-5 and V is TRBV30; D is unclear. The germline CDR1 and CDR2 sequences are GTSNPN and SVGIG (reference sequence). The CDR3 has 11 residues. The V and J ends lost 0 bases and 5 bases respectively, with 4 bases between them. The CDR3 is CAWSVRETQYF. The DNA of the CDR3 is TGTGCCTGGAGTGTAAGGGAGACCCAGTACTTC.

This rearrangement joins TRBV27 to TRBJ2-7; 8 bases map to TRBD1. Germline values: CDR1 MNHEY, CDR2 SMNVEV (reference sequence). This CDR3 comprises 14 residues. The V and J ends lost 6 bases and 2 bases, in that order; junction bases with no gene match: 6. DNA of the CDR3: TGTGCCAGCAGGGCCAGACAGGGGACCTACGAGCAGTACTTC. Its translation is CASRARQGTYEQYF.

The gene calls are TRBV19 and TRBJ1-1, with a weak D call TRBD1 (6 bases). CDR3 length: 12 residues. The V gene's germline CDR1 is LNHDA and CDR2 SQIVND (reference sequence). V dropped 6 bases and J dropped 10 bases, with 15 bases sitting between them. CDR3 nucleotide sequence: TGTGCCAGTAGGGACCAGGGGCTTTTAGCTTTCTTT. Translated: CASRDQGLLAFF.

The gene calls are TRBV10-3 and TRBJ1-3, with TRBD1 identical over 7 bases. There are 13 residues in the CDR3. The germline V gene encodes CDR1 ENHRY and CDR2 SYGVKD. Losses at the gene ends were 3 bases for V and 6 bases for J; bases not matched to a gene: 2. The CDR3: CAISEDRVNTIYF. CDR3 coding DNA: TGTGCCATCAGTGAAGACAGGGTAAACACCATATATTTT.

A few counts support this clone. The rearrangement links TRBV7-8 to TRBJ2-3, with TRBD2 matching 8 bases. Germline V lookup: CDR1 SGHVS, CDR2 FQNEAQ. J was trimmed by 1 base and V by 0 bases; bases with no gene match: 6. The CDR3 totals 17 residues. CDR3 loop: CASSLAQRERGTDTQYF. The CDR3 nucleotides read TGTGCCAGCAGCTTAGCTCAGCGGGAGAGGGGCACAGATACGCAGTATTTT.

The chain employs TRBV30 and TRBJ2-1; 14 bases are shared with TRBD2. Per germline, CDR1 GTSNPN and CDR2 SVGIG (reference sequence). J was trimmed by 8 bases and V by 2 bases; bases with no gene match: 5. This CDR3 has 15 residues. The CDR3 sequence: CAWSTGTSGSHEQFF. The CDR3 bases are TGTGCCTGGAGTACCGGGACTAGCGGGAGTCATGAGCAGTTCTTC.

The chain has TRBV2 and TRBJ2-7, with TRBD2 identical over 7 bases. Germline V gene lookup returns CDR1 SNHLY and CDR2 FYNNEI. The CDR3 length is 13 residues. The V segment lost 8 bases and the J segment 3 bases; nucleotides outside the gene matches: 7. The DNA of the CDR3 is TGTGCCAGCTCAAGGGGAGGGATCTACGAGCAGTACTTC. Protein sequence: CASSRGGIYEQYF.

This clone was picked up one time. The chain employs TRBV14 and TRBJ1-1, with 8 nucleotides matching TRBD1. The CDR3 has 16 residues. After removal of 8 bases from V and 1 base from J, the junction contained 12 bases not matched to a gene. CDR1 and CDR2 from the germline V gene are SGHDN and FVKESK. The CDR3 is CASRYLPGGPNTEAFF. CDR3 sequence (DNA): TGTGCCAGCCGGTACCTCCCAGGGGGCCCGAACACTGAAGCTTTCTTT.

The chain couples TRBV28 to TRBJ2-7; the match to TRBD2 covers 11 bases. Unmatched junction bases numbered 7, after V lost 3 bases and J lost 6 bases. The CDR3 consists of 15 residues. Germline values: CDR1 MDHEN, CDR2 SYDVKM. Here the CDR3 DNA reads TGTGCCAGCAGTTTCACTAGCGGGAGATCGGGCGAGCAGTACTTC. Its protein is CASSFTSGRSGEQYF.

The chain couples TRBV6-1 to TRBJ2-1; D unclear. This CDR3 comprises 11 residues. Trimming cost V 8 bases and J 10 bases, with 12 bases left between them. The germline gives CDR1 MNHNS, CDR2 SASEGT. The CDR3 bases are TGTGCCAGCTCGGGCGTTCGCGAGCAGTTCTTC. Translation gives CASSGVREQFF.

The chain employs TRBV27 and TRBJ2-1, with D possibly being TRBD1 or TRBD2 (6 bases each). V was trimmed by 7 bases and J by 6 bases, leaving 13 bases between them. Germline CDR1 is MNHEY and CDR2 is SMNVEV (reference sequence). This CDR3 has 13 amino acids. Here the CDR3 DNA reads TGTGCCAGCACACGTCCGGGGGCCAATGAGCAGTTCTTC. The encoded protein is CASTRPGANEQFF.

This chain uses TRBV6-5 with TRBJ2-4; D remains unclear. Germline CDR1 is MNHEY and CDR2 is SVGAGI. V shed 4 bases and J shed 8 bases, with 6 bases lying between them. This CDR3 has 11 residues. The CDR3 nucleotides are TGTGCCAGCAGTTGGTCGGACATTCAGTACTTC. Amino acids: CASSWSDIQYF.

This clone was counted between two and nine times. The chain carries TRBV19 and TRBJ1-1; tentatively, D is TRBD1 (6 bases). Trimming left V 9 bases short and J 0 bases short, with 20 bases between. This CDR3 is built from 16 residues. The germline gives CDR1 LNHDA, CDR2 SQIVND (reference sequence). CDR3 loop: CASLSGTHVMNTEAFF. The CDR3, as DNA: TGTGCCAGCCTCTCCGGGACACATGTCATGAACACTGAAGCTTTCTTT.

This clone was recorded a few times. This chain links TRBV9 with TRBJ1-6; tentative D call: TRBD1 (6 bases). Looked up from germline, CDR1 is SGDLS and CDR2 is YYNGEE. The V end was cut by 0 bases, the J end by 8 bases, with 9 bases between. The length of the CDR3 is 14 residues. The CDR3 bases are TGTGCCAGCAGCGTAGGAGCAGGGGATTCACCCCTCCACTTT. Amino acids: CASSVGAGDSPLHF.

The chain joins TRBV11-2 to TRBJ2-1, with D perhaps TRBD1 (5 bases). The V gene lost 0 bases and the J gene lost 3 bases, with 12 bases spanning the gap. CDR1 is SGHAT, CDR2 FQNNGV, per germline. The CDR3 consists of 16 residues. The CDR3 bases are TGTGCCAGCAGCTTAGATCAGGGTGGTTTCTACAATGAGCAGTTCTTC. Amino acids: CASSLDQGGFYNEQFF.